The 5 T cell receptor beta chains in this list originate from one sample, sequenced in a study of type 1 regulatory T cells. Each CDR3 protein is one row after TCRdb ran MiXCR on the reads. The table has about 100,000 distinct CDR3 sequences, around a third seen once. Sequencing was done on a sample of CD4+ T cells, either the whole sample or a sorted fraction (not recorded which). The receptors originated from a human donor in good health.

This chain connects TRBV7-2 to TRBJ1-5; D remains unclear. Germline V gene data show CDR1 as SGHTA and CDR2 as FQGNSA. Trimming took off 1 base at V and 3 bases at J, with 10 bases between the two ends. This CDR3 is 15 amino acids long. The CDR3 sequence: CASSLDNGYNQPQHF. The CDR3 DNA reads as TGTGCCAGCAGCTTAGATAATGGTTACAATCAGCCCCAGCATTTT. The full variable domain, in which reference TRBV7-2 and TRBJ1-5 provide the parts outside the CDR3, is GAGVSQSPSNKVTEKGKDVELRCDPISGHTALYWYRQSLGQGLEFLIYFQGNSAPDKSGLPSDRFSAERTGGSVSTLTIQRTQQEDSAVYLCASSLDNGYNQPQHFGDGTRLSIL.

As for this clonotype: The DNA is omitted, as the CDR3 cannot be located on it reliably, and the CDR3 follows TCRdb's listing. J is TRBJ2-1 and V is TRBV20-1; TRBD2 is the table's D call and was not checked against the DNA. Germline-derived CDR1 and CDR2 are DFQATT and SNEGSKA (reference sequence). Ends included, the CDR3 has 14 residues. This chain's CDR3 is CSTSGLSSYNEQFF.

This clonotype was seen a few times. V usage is TRBV18 and J usage is TRBJ2-3; TRBD2 matches at 7 bases. The V gene's germline CDR1 is KGHSH and CDR2 LQKENI. The CDR3 loop spans 15 amino acids. The J segment lost 0 bases and the V segment lost 5 bases, leaving 5 bases of the junction unmatched. CDR3 protein: CASSGTSASTDTQYF. CDR3 sequence (DNA): TGTGCCAGCTCAGGCACTAGCGCCAGCACAGATACGCAGTATTTT.

The J gene is TRBJ2-2, the V gene TRBV29-1, with D perhaps matching TRBD2 (6 bases). The V and J ends lost 7 bases and 3 bases respectively, with 15 bases between them. CDR3 length equals 14 residues. Germline CDR1 SQVTM, CDR2 ANQGSEA. CDR3 nucleotides: TGCAGCGGAGGGAAGGGACTTGACACCGGGGAGCTGTTTTTT. Translating gives CSGGKGLDTGELFF.

J is TRBJ1-5 and V is TRBV12-3 or TRBV12-4, with unresolved D. This CDR3 is built from 16 residues. V lost 2 bases and J 0 bases, leaving 11 bases between the germline ends. CDR3 region: CASSLTLSHSNQPQHF. Here the CDR3 DNA reads TGTGCCAGCAGTTTAACTCTCAGTCATAGCAATCAGCCCCAGCATTTT.